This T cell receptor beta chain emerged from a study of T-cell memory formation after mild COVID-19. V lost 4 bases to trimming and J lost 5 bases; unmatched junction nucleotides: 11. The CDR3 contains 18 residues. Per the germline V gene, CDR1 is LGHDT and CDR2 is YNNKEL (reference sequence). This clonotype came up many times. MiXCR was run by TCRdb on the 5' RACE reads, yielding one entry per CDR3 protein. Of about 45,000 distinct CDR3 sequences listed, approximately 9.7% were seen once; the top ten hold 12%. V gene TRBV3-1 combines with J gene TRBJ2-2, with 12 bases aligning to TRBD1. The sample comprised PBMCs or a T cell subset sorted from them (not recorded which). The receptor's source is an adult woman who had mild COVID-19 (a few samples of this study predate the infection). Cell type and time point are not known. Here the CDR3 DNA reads TGTGCCAGCAGCCTCCTCCCCGGGACAGGGGGCCGAACCGGGGAGCTGTTTTTT. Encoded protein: CASSLLPGTGGRTGELFF.